Reported below is one T cell receptor (beta chain). This sample stems from a study of blood T cell repertoires in COVID-19. About the research overall: Sites across the United States, Italy and Spain contributed samples from acute and convalescent COVID-19. T cells, B-cell-depleted T cells, or PBMCs supplied cDNA or gDNA.

This CDR3 region has 12 residues. V trimming: 10 bases; J trimming: 5 bases; junction bases outside the gene matches: 7. Per the original methods: By means of reference gene primer amplification, nucleated cell counts were estimated. Profiling relied on immunoSEQ multiplex PCR, and the TCRdb table lists in-frame clones only, not all of them. The V and J calls and clone size are taken from that table; D and trimming were inferred from the DNA. The sample yields around 210,000 clones, over 70% seen once. Sequencing input: peripheral blood. The V and J genes are TRBV12-3 or TRBV12-4 and TRBJ2-7; 8 bases are shared with TRBD1. The TCR originated in a woman in her sixties or seventies with acute or convalescent COVID-19. The CDR3: CATSDRVNEQYF. CDR3 in DNA: TGTGCCACCTCGGACAGGGTCAACGAGCAGTACTTC.